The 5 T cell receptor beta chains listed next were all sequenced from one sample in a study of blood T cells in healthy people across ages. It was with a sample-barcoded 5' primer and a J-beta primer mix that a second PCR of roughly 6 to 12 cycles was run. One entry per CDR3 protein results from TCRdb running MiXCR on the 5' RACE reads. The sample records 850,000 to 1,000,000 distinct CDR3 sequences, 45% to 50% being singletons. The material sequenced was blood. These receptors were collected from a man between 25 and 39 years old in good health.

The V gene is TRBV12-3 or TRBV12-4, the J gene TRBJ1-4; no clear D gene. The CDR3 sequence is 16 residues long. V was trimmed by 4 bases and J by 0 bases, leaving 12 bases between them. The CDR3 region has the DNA TGTGCCAGCAGTTCCGCCCGGGTCGCAACTAATGAAAAACTGTTTTTT. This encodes CASSSARVATNEKLFF.

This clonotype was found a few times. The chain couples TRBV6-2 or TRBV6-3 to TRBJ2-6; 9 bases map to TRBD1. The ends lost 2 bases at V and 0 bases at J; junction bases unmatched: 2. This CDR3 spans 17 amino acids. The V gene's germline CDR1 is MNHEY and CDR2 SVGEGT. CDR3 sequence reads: CASSYGTGSSGANVLTF. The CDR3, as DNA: TGTGCCAGCAGTTACGGGACAGGGTCCTCTGGGGCCAACGTCCTGACTTTC.

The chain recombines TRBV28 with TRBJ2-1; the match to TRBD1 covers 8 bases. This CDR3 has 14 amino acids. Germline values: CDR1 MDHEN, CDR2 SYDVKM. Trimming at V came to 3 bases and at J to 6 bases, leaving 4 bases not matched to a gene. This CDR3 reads CASSFLTGGNEQFF. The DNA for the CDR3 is TGTGCCAGCAGTTTTTTAACAGGGGGCAATGAGCAGTTCTTC.

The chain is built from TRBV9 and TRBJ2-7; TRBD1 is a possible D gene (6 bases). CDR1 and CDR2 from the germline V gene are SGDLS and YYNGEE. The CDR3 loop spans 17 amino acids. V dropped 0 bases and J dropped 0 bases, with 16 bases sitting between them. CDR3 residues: CASSVGPGRGTSYEQYF. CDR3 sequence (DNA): TGTGCCAGCAGCGTAGGGCCGGGAAGGGGGACCTCCTACGAGCAGTACTTC.

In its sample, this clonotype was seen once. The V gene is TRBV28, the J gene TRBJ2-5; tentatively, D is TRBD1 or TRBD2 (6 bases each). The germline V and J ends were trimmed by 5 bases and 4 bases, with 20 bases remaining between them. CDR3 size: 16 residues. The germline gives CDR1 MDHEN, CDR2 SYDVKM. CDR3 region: CASSATRTAGRETQYF. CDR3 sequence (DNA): TGTGCCAGCAGTGCTACCCGGACAGCCGGGAGAGAGACCCAGTACTTC.